What follows is one T cell receptor beta chain and its context. Its antigen remains unknown. The sample belongs to a study of blood T cells in healthy people across ages. The draw of peripheral blood yielded approximately 11 milliliters from each donor. General study points: Unsorted PBMCs blocked a conclusive comparison of naive and antigen-experienced cells.

It was with a sample-barcoded 5' primer and a J-beta primer mix that a second PCR of roughly 7 to 12 cycles was run. TCRdb re-called the 5' RACE reads with MiXCR, one entry per CDR3 protein. Here the sample spans more than 700,000 distinct CDR3 sequences, about half being singletons. Germline CDR1 SGHVS, CDR2 FQNEAQ. The CDR3 length is 17 residues. The V gene lost 1 base and the J gene lost 7 bases, with 23 bases spanning the gap. The source material was blood. The TCR sequence derives from a man older than 75 in good health. The J gene is TRBJ2-7, the V gene TRBV7-8; D gene ambiguous. In DNA, the CDR3 is TGTGCCAGCAGCTTAGGTCTTAATATTGTCAGTTACAATGAGCAGTACTTC. Its protein is CASSLGLNIVSYNEQYF.